This entry concerns a single T cell receptor (beta chain). Antigen specificity is unknown. The germline gives CDR1 LGHDT, CDR2 YNNKEL (reference sequence). V lost 1 base to trimming and J lost 2 bases; unmatched junction nucleotides: 1. The CDR3 covers 14 residues. Method: immunoSEQ multiplex PCR; TCRdb's copy keeps in-frame clones and lacks some. This repertoire shows around 140,000 clones, 80% to 95% found once; its top ten account for roughly 3.5%. This record comes from a study of T cell responses to AZD1222 COVID-19 vaccine. Whole-study findings and limits: Baseline testing showed seropositivity in only six or seven AZD1222 recipients. Close to half of all spike-specific TCRs reportedly target regions of the variants that are unmutated.

The TCR was taken from an adult who received the AZD1222 COVID-19 vaccine. This chain joins TRBV3-1 (or the pseudogene TRBV3-2) and TRBJ1-1, with 7 bases that match TRBD1. The sample was peripheral blood, taken 28 days after the second AZD1222 dose. The CDR3 DNA is TGTGCCAGCAGCCAAGGACAGGGTAACACTGAAGCTTTCTTT. Amino acids: CASSQGQGNTEAFF.